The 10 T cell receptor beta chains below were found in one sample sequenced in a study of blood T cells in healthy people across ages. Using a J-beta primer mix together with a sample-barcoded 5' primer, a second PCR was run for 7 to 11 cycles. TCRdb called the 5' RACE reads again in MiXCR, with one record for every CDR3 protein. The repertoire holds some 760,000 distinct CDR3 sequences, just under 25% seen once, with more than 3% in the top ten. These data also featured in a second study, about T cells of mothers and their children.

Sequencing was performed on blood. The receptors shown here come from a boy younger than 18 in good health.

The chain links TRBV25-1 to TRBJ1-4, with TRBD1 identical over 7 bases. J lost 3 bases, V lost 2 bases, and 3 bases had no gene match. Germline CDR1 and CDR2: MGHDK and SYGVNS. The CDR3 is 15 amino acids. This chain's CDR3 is CASSERGLANEKLFF. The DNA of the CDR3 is TGTGCCAGCAGTGAAAGGGGGCTTGCTAATGAAAAACTGTTTTTT.

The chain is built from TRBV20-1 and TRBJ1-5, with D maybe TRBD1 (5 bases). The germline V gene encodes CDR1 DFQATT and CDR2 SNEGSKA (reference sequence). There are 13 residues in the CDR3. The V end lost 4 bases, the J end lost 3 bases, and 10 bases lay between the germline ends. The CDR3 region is CSAKTADNQPQHF. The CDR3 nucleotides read TGCAGTGCTAAGACAGCTGACAATCAGCCCCAGCATTTT.

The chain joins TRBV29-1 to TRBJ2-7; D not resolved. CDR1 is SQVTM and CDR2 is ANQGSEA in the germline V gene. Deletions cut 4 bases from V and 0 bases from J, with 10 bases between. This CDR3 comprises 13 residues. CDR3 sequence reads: CSVVAGFSYEQYF. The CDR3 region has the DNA TGCAGCGTTGTCGCCGGGTTCTCCTACGAGCAGTACTTC.

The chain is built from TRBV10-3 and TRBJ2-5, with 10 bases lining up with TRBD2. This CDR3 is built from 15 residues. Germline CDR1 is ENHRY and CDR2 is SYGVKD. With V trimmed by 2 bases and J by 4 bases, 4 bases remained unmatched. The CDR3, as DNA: TGTGCCATCAGTGAGACTAGCGGGGTCCCAGAGACCCAGTACTTC. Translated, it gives CAISETSGVPETQYF.

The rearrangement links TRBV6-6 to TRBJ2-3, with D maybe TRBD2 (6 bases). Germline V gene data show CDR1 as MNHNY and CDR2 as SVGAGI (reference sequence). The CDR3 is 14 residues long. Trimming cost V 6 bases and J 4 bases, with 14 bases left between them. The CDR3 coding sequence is TGTGCCAGCAGCCACACGGGGGTCTCAGATACGCAGTATTTT. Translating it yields CASSHTGVSDTQYF.

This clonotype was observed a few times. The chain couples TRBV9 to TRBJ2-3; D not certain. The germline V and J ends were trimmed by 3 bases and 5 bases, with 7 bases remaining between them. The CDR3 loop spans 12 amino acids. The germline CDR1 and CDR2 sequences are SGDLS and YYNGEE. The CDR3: CASSAFGDTQYF. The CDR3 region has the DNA TGTGCCAGCAGCGCCTTCGGAGATACGCAGTATTTT.

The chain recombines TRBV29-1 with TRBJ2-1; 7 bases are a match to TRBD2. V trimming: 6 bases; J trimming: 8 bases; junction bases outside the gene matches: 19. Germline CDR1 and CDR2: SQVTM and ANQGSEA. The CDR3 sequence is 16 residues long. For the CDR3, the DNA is TGCAGCGTCTACTCACGTACGGGGGGTAACCTCTATGAGCAGTTCTTC. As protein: CSVYSRTGGNLYEQFF.

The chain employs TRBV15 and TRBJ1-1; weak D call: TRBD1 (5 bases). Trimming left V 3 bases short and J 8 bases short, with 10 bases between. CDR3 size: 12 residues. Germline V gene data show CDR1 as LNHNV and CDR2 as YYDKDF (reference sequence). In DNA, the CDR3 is TGTGCCACCAGCAGCCTTTGGGGGGAAGCTTTCTTT. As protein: CATSSLWGEAFF.

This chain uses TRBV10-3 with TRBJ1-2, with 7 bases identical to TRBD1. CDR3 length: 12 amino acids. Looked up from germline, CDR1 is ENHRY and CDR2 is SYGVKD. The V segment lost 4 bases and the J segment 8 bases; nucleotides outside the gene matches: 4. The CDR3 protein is CAISGATGGYTF. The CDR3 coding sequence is TGTGCCATCAGTGGGGCGACAGGGGGCTACACCTTC.

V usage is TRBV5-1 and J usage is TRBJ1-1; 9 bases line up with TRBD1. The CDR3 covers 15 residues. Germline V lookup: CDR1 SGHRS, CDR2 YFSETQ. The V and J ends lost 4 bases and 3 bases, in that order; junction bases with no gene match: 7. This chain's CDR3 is CASSNADRGDTEAFF. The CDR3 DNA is TGCGCCAGCAGCAACGCGGACAGGGGCGACACTGAAGCTTTCTTT.